The 4 T cell receptor beta chains in this list originate from one sample, sequenced in a study of molecular identifiers for immune sequencing clone quantification. TCRdb re-called the PCR reads through MiXCR, storing one row per CDR3 protein. The repertoire holds some 10,000 distinct CDR3 sequences, with roughly 18% as singletons. The source material was naive CD8+ T cells from blood, with Jurkat cell RNA spiked in. Subset meaning: FACS-sorted CD8+CD4-CCR7+CD45RA+ naive T cells. The receptor source for this set is a human donor in good health. Some libraries in this study had Jurkat cell RNA spiked in.

This clonotype counts as medium-sized. The chain employs TRBV5-1 and TRBJ2-7; 8 bases are shared with TRBD2. CDR3 length: 13 amino acids. The V gene end was trimmed by 3 bases and the J gene end by 3 bases; junction bases not matched to a gene: 2. From germline, CDR1 is SGHRS and CDR2 YFSETQ. CDR3 DNA sequence: TGCGCCAGCAGCTCGGGACTAGACTACGAGCAGTACTTC. Translated, it gives CASSSGLDYEQYF.

This clonotype was counted ten times or more. The chain links TRBV27 to TRBJ2-3; D is perhaps TRBD2 (7 bases). Germline CDR1 reads MNHEY; CDR2 reads SMNVEV (reference sequence). This CDR3 spans 14 amino acids. Trimming stripped 1 base from V and 4 bases from J, with 9 bases between. The CDR3 DNA is TGTGCCAGCAGTTTATTAGGGGGGGCAGATACGCAGTATTTT. Its translation: CASSLLGGADTQYF.

This clonotype is termed medium-sized. V is TRBV30 and J is TRBJ2-5; TRBD2 might be the D (5 bases). The germline V gene encodes CDR1 GTSNPN and CDR2 SVGIG (reference sequence). V was clipped by 0 bases and J by 1 base, with 9 bases between them. The CDR3 contains 14 residues. The CDR3 reads CAWSVVSGQETQYF. In DNA form, the CDR3 reads TGTGCCTGGAGTGTGGTCAGCGGCCAAGAGACCCAGTACTTC.

This clonotype was counted between two and nine times. One end of the junction fails to match germline, which may point to a read error. This sequence joins TRBV27 and TRBJ1-2; D remains unclear. The CDR3 sequence is 13 residues long. Germline values: CDR1 MNHEY, CDR2 SMNVEV (reference sequence). The CDR3 loop is CASSLNGNYGCTF. The DNA for the CDR3 is TGTGCCAGCAGTTTAAACGGGAACTATGGCTGCACCTTC.